This TCR beta chain was sequenced during a study of blood T cell repertoires in COVID-19 (dated by TCRdb to 2018 to 2021). For the wider study: Samples from collaborators originated in the United States, Italy and Spain and spanned both the acute and convalescent phases of COVID-19. The material from the prospective study consisted of cDNA or gDNA derived from T cells, B-cell-depleted T cells, or PBMCs. Deeply sampled blood TCRbeta repertoires from subjects exposed to, actively infected with, or recovered from COVID-19 were included in the dataset. The repertoires were made available in a free public database intended to serve as a resource for research on the immune response to SARS-CoV-2. The samples were drawn from two sources: the first 160 participants of the ongoing ImmuneRACE study, and 1,254 subjects contributed by 6 global collaborators. Nearly every sample came with metadata listing a de-identified subject ID, COVID-19 status, age in years and sex. Where available, HLA class I and class II types were obtained from metadata supplied by the sample provider rather than from assay-based typing.

Concerning this clone: The target of this receptor is not known. Base-call qualities are not available, and no considerably larger clone is one nucleotide away.

The immunoSEQ Assay, a bias-controlled multiplex PCR, was used to amplify TCRbeta CDR3 regions from genomic DNA. Concerning the study's data processing: The number of nucleated cells in each sample was estimated from the amplification of reference gene primers within the assay. Sequence reads were collapsed and filtered to measure the absolute abundance of every unique TCRbeta CDR3 rearrangement. For each sample, productive Simpson clonality was calculated by taking the square root of Simpson's diversity index across productive rearrangements. Here the immuneACCESS table is served through TCRdb, limited to in-frame sequences with V and J called. Missing clones are a known gap in these copies; in checked studies unresolved V genes cover under half, and the rest lacks a known reason. The V and J calls and the clone size are those of that table, but D and trimming were determined from the DNA. Here the sample has 250,000 to 300,000 clones; roughly nine tenths occur a single time. Jointly, the top ten make up about 2.2% of the sample.

What the authors observed across the whole study: Clinical and demographic metadata were provided uncurated, with the amount varying by source and participant.

Germline trimming amounts to 7 bases on V and 4 bases on J, with 5 as the count of junction bases outside the gene matches. The germline V gene (reference sequence) gives CDR1 as MNHEY and CDR2 as SMNVEV. Including the terminal cysteine and phenylalanine, the CDR3 comprises 14 residues. Solely the CDR3 DNA is kept, with 42 bases framed from the first base. Another Seattle source contributed samples from volunteer blood donors who had recovered from COVID-19. The collaborating institutions used their own protocols to collect whole blood in K2EDTA tubes. For TCRbeta analysis, collaborator samples were shipped as frozen whole blood, as isolated PBMCs, or as DNA extracted from either sample type.

The sequenced sample was peripheral blood. This sequence originates from a woman between 50 and 59 years old who had recovered from COVID-19. The sequence joins TRBV27 to TRBJ2-3, with 10 bases aligning to TRBD2. The CDR3 has the sequence CASNSGTSADTQYF. The sequenced DNA is TGTGCCAGCAACTCCGGGACTAGCGCAGATACGCAGTATTTT.